The present T cell receptor (beta chain) was sequenced within a study of neurological immune-mediated disorders. J lost 4 bases, V lost 5 bases, and 7 bases had no gene match. This CDR3 is 15 amino acids long. Per the germline V gene, CDR1 is SGHRS and CDR2 is YFSETQ. TCRdb ran MiXCR on the 5' RACE reads and lists one entry per CDR3 protein. This table holds 80,000 to 85,000 distinct CDR3 sequences, 2.5% to 3% found once. This clonotype was counted many times. The origin of this receptor is a woman aged 25 to 39 with multiple sclerosis. The specimen sequenced was PBMCs. The chain couples TRBV5-1 to TRBJ2-1, with 9 bases fitting TRBD2. The CDR3 coding sequence is TGCGCCAGCAGTCCGACTAGCGGCCAATACAATGAGCAGTTCTTC. This encodes CASSPTSGQYNEQFF.